The 22 T cell receptor beta chains in this list originate from one sample, sequenced in a study of shared clonotypes between healthy human individuals. Some clones are missing from TCRdb's copy, which holds only in-frame ones; the method was immunoSEQ multiplex PCR. Among about a million clones listed, approximately 77% were seen once. Sequencing input: memory CD4+ T cells from PBMCs. Subset noted: CD45RA-negative fraction. The receptors come from a man aged 18 to 35 in good health. Some clones in this sample may be carry-over from other donors' samples.

The chain combines TRBV2 with TRBJ2-7; D uncertain. The length of the CDR3 is 15 residues. Trimming pared 0 bases from V and 3 bases from J, leaving 12 bases between. Germline CDR1 reads SNHLY; CDR2 reads FYNNEI. Here the CDR3 reads CASSEAAAAFYEQYF. CDR3 DNA sequence: TGTGCCAGCAGTGAAGCGGCCGCGGCGTTCTACGAGCAGTACTTC.

This clone was detected a few times. This chain uses TRBV29-1 with TRBJ2-1, with TRBD2 matching over 12 bases. CDR3 length equals 15 residues. With 4 bases clipped from V and 6 bases from J, the junction kept 7 bases outside the gene matches. Germline assignment: CDR1 SQVTM and CDR2 ANQGSEA. Here the CDR3 reads CSVVTLAGGGNEQFF. The CDR3 nucleotides read TGCAGCGTTGTGACCCTAGCGGGAGGGGGCAATGAGCAGTTCTTC.

This clone showed up just a few times. The chain combines TRBV5-5 with TRBJ2-7; 9 nucleotides line up with TRBD2. CDR1 is SGHKS, CDR2 YYEKEE, per germline (reference sequence). V was clipped by 4 bases and J by 3 bases; unmatched bases: 8. This CDR3 has 15 residues. CDR3 in amino acids: CASSHSGSPNYEQYF. The CDR3 nucleotides read TGTGCCAGCAGCCATAGCGGGAGCCCTAACTACGAGCAGTACTTC.

About this clone: This CDR3 is also generated by other DNA sequences in the sample. This chain joins TRBV28 and TRBJ1-3; D ambiguous. The germline V and J ends were trimmed by 6 bases and 4 bases, with 4 bases remaining between them. The CDR3 covers 11 residues. Per germline, CDR1 MDHEN and CDR2 SYDVKM. CDR3 coding DNA: TGTGCCAGCAGCCAGGGAAACACCATATATTTT. Encoded protein: CASSQGNTIYF.

The chain uses TRBV14 and TRBJ2-3, with D possibly being TRBD2 (7 bases). The CDR3 runs 14 residues. V lost 5 bases, J lost 6 bases, and 15 bases lay in between. Germline CDR1 is SGHDN and CDR2 is FVKESK. CDR3 amino acids: CASSWGGSRDTQYF. CDR3 DNA: TGTGCCAGCAGCTGGGGGGGCTCTCGGGATACGCAGTATTTT.

The gene calls are TRBV11-2 and TRBJ2-3; no definite D call. This CDR3 contains 14 residues. Germline CDR1 reads SGHAT; CDR2 reads FQNNGV. Trimming shortened V by 0 bases and J by 0 bases, and 4 bases separated the two germline ends. The CDR3 DNA follows: TGTGCCAGCAGCTTAGAGCGAAGCACAGATACGCAGTATTTT. Translating it yields CASSLERSTDTQYF.

The chain couples TRBV6-1 to TRBJ2-7; no clear D. The CDR3 is 13 residues long. Trimming took 6 bases from V and 1 from J, leaving 10 bases between them. Germline V lookup: CDR1 MNHNS, CDR2 SASEGT. The CDR3 region is CASRKDASYEQYF. The CDR3, as DNA: TGTGCCAGCAGAAAGGACGCGTCCTACGAGCAGTACTTC.

This rearrangement joins TRBV6-6 to TRBJ2-5; D gene uncertain. Germline V gives CDR1 MNHNY, CDR2 SVGAGI (reference sequence). The CDR3 consists of 13 residues. V lost 7 bases, J lost 2 bases, and 11 bases lay in between. The CDR3 bases are TGTGCCAGCACCCTAGGGCTTCAAGAGACCCAGTACTTC. Its protein is CASTLGLQETQYF.

V is TRBV6-6 and J is TRBJ2-7; D not resolved. CDR1 is MNHNY, CDR2 SVGAGI, per germline (reference sequence). This CDR3 spans 13 amino acids. V shed 10 bases and J shed 3 bases, with 16 bases lying between them. The CDR3 nucleotides are TGTGCCACCCTCTTAAAGGTGGGCTACGAGCAGTACTTC. Protein product: CATLLKVGYEQYF.

This clone was detected ten times or more. The V and J genes are TRBV7-3 and TRBJ2-1; TRBD1 agrees at 9 bases. The V segment lost 6 bases and the J segment 6 bases; nucleotides outside the gene matches: 12. The V gene's germline CDR1 is SGHTA and CDR2 FQGTGA. The CDR3 length is 16 residues. The CDR3 here is CASRITGGTPSNEQFF. CDR3 DNA: TGTGCCAGCAGAATTACAGGGGGCACCCCCTCCAATGAGCAGTTCTTC.

The rearrangement joins TRBV18 to TRBJ1-5; 8 nucleotides line up with TRBD1. CDR1 and CDR2 (germline): KGHSH, LQKENI. This CDR3 is 16 amino acids long. With 3 bases clipped from V and 11 bases from J, the junction kept 15 bases outside the gene matches. CDR3 protein: CASSPVGQGTFVAQHF. Written as DNA, the CDR3 is TGTGCCAGCTCACCTGTAGGACAGGGAACGTTCGTGGCCCAGCATTTT.

The V call is TRBV27, the J call TRBJ2-7, with D possibly being TRBD1 (6 bases). CDR1 is MNHEY, CDR2 SMNVEV, per germline (reference sequence). This CDR3 region has 13 residues. Trimming left V 5 bases short and J 5 bases short, with 13 bases between. The CDR3 DNA follows: TGTGCCAGCAGTACCCAGACAGGACACGAGCAGTACTTC. It translates to CASSTQTGHEQYF.

As DNA, the CDR3 is TGTGCCAGTAGTCCCATCAGGGGGGCCAACGTCCTGACTTTC. Translation: CASSPIRGANVLTF. The chain is built from TRBV19 and TRBJ2-6; D is unresolved. This CDR3 is built from 14 residues. The germline gives CDR1 LNHDA, CDR2 SQIVND (reference sequence). Trimming took 5 bases from V and 4 from J, leaving 9 bases between them.

This chain links TRBV2 with TRBJ1-5, with D possibly matching TRBD1 (5 bases). CDR1 and CDR2 (germline): SNHLY, FYNNEI. The germline V and J ends were trimmed by 1 base and 9 bases, with 13 bases remaining between them. This CDR3 is 14 amino acids long. The CDR3 region is CASSEVKGLGPQHF. The CDR3 DNA follows: TGTGCCAGCAGTGAAGTGAAGGGGTTGGGGCCCCAGCATTTT.

The rearrangement joins TRBV10-3 to TRBJ2-1; D is possibly TRBD1 or TRBD2 (6 bases each). V lost 5 bases, J lost 9 bases, and 11 bases lay in between. In germline, CDR1 is ENHRY, CDR2 SYGVKD. The CDR3 has 12 amino acids. The CDR3, as DNA: TGTGCCATCAGTTACGAGGGGGGTGAGCAGTTCTTC. Amino acid sequence: CAISYEGGEQFF.

The J gene is TRBJ2-3, the V gene TRBV12-5; no clear D. Germline CDR1 reads LGHNT; CDR2 reads FRNRAP. V was clipped by 5 bases and J by 3 bases, with 24 bases between them. CDR3 size: 18 residues. The CDR3 protein is CASGPRPPVYPKTDTQYF. CDR3 DNA: TGTGCTAGTGGTCCTCGGCCCCCGGTGTACCCAAAAACAGATACGCAGTATTTT.

The chain links TRBV7-8 to TRBJ2-2; TRBD2 matches at 7 bases. The length of the CDR3 is 14 residues. Germline CDR1 SGHVS, CDR2 FQNEAQ. V shed 3 bases and J 6 bases; nucleotides not matched to a gene: 4. DNA for the CDR3: TGTGCCAGCAGCTTGCGGGAGTTGGCCGGGGAGCTGTTTTTT. It encodes CASSLRELAGELFF.

This chain connects TRBV6-1 to TRBJ1-2; D is unclear. The CDR3 runs to 12 residues. Trimming stripped 4 bases from V and 5 bases from J, with 8 bases between. CDR1 is MNHNS and CDR2 is SASEGT in the germline V gene. The CDR3 nucleotides are TGTGCCAGCAGTGTTACTGATTATGGCTACACCTTC. Translation gives CASSVTDYGYTF.

The CDR3 here is CASSLRSPYTDTQYF. DNA of the CDR3: TGTGCCAGCAGCTTACGCTCCCCCTACACAGATACGCAGTATTTT. This chain links TRBV7-8 with TRBJ2-3; no reliable D call. The CDR3 spans 15 residues. V was pared by 2 bases and J by 2 bases, with 11 bases between. Germline CDR1 reads SGHVS; CDR2 reads FQNEAQ.

The DNA of the CDR3 is TGTGCCAGTGCGTCATTCTCTGGGGCCAACGTCCTGACTTTC. This encodes CASASFSGANVLTF. The chain carries TRBV19 and TRBJ2-6; the D is unclear. Germline CDR1 reads LNHDA; CDR2 reads SQIVND (reference sequence). The V end lost 8 bases, the J end lost 0 bases, and 8 bases lay between the germline ends. This CDR3 spans 14 amino acids. Using reference TRBV19 and TRBJ2-6 for the parts outside the CDR3, the full variable domain is DGGITQSPKYLFRKEGQNVTLSCEQNLNHDAMYWYRQDPGQGLRLIYYSQIVNDFQKGDIAEGYSVSREKKESFPLTVTSAQKNPTAFYLCASASFSGANVLTFGAGSRLTVL.

The rearrangement links TRBV14 to TRBJ1-1, with D unclear. Between the trimmed V and J ends, which lost 1 base and 1 base, there was a span of 10 bases. Germline V lookup: CDR1 SGHDN, CDR2 FVKESK. The CDR3 contains 15 residues. The CDR3 loop is CASSQVWAGNTEAFF. In nucleotides, the CDR3 is TGTGCCAGCAGCCAAGTCTGGGCGGGGAACACTGAAGCTTTCTTT.

The J gene is TRBJ2-3, the V gene TRBV7-9; 8 positions match TRBD1. Germline CDR1 SEHNR, CDR2 FQNEAQ (reference sequence). The CDR3 is 18 amino acids. V was clipped by 5 bases and J by 0 bases; unmatched bases: 13. CDR3 sequence reads: CASSRQGSPRHSTDTQYF. DNA for the CDR3: TGTGCCAGCAGCCGACAGGGGTCTCCCCGGCATAGCACAGATACGCAGTATTTT. Combining the CDR3 with reference TRBV7-9 and TRBJ2-3 gives the whole variable domain DTGVSQNPRHKITKRGQNVTFRCDPISEHNRLYWYRQTLGQGPEFLTYFQNEAQLEKSRLLSDRFSAERPKGSFSTLEIQRTEQGDSAMYLCASSRQGSPRHSTDTQYFGPGTRLTVL.